This T cell receptor (beta chain) is from a study of shared clonotypes between healthy human individuals. Study details: A couple of female and a few male donors aged 18 to 49 were enrolled. The study's findings and limits: There were few donors, and this limited the genetic and exposure-history diversity represented.

Original analysis: ImmunoSEQ only sent back junction sequences with no quality scores, so filtering was done differently. Here immunoSEQ multiplex PCR was the method, and the copy in TCRdb shows in-frame clones only, minus some. V, J and clone size are those of that table, while D and trimming were read from the DNA. The sample lists some 1 million clones; more than 60% were seen once. Trimming cost V 6 bases and J 1 base, with 9 bases left between them. In germline, CDR1 is LGHNT, CDR2 FRNRAP. The CDR3 has 13 amino acids. Adults of Caucasian background living in Nashville, Tennessee made up all donors. As regards this clone: The target antigen is unknown.

Sequences were obtained from memory CD4+ T cells sorted from blood. Subset indicated: CD45RA-negative fraction. The chain couples TRBV12-5 to TRBJ1-1; no firm D call. This TCR was sampled from a young man in good health. This CDR3 reads CASGAQENTEAFF. The CDR3 DNA sequence: TGTGCTAGTGGGGCCCAGGAGAACACTGAAGCTTTCTTT.